This T cell receptor beta chain was profiled in a study of cytomegalovirus exposure and HLA in healthy donors. Findings and caveats of the study: TCR beta chains numbering 164 were designated cytomegalovirus-associated.

In regard to this clone: What it binds is not known.

A multiplex PCR was run with 60 Vbeta primers and 13 Jbeta primers. Profiling relied on immunoSEQ multiplex PCR, and the TCRdb table lists in-frame clones only, not all of them. Here the sample spans around 200,000 clones, over 60% being singletons. CDR1 and CDR2 (germline): MDHEN, SYDVKM. The CDR3 consists of 13 residues. V gave up 5 bases and J gave up 4 bases, with 11 bases separating them. This TCR came from a young man in good health and CMV-seronegative. This chain uses TRBV28 with TRBJ1-2; the D gene is possibly TRBD1 (6 bases). Sequenced input: PBMCs. In DNA form, the CDR3 reads TGTGCCAGCAGTGGACAGTTACTCTATGGCTACACCTTC. Protein: CASSGQLLYGYTF.